This paragraph covers one T cell receptor (beta chain) sequence. These data are taken from a study of CD8+ T cells in alopecia areata. Across the whole study: A regimen of oral tofacitinib, 5 to 10 mg twice daily, was given to treated patients. Treated patients were scored for severity by percent of scalp affected.

This sample's treatment: oral pan-JAK inhibitor, 5-10 mg twice daily. Germline values: CDR1 SNHLY, CDR2 FYNNEI. V lost 7 bases and J 3 bases, leaving 16 bases between the germline ends. The CDR3 runs 14 residues. Extracted from the samples, RNA was reverse transcribed into cDNA to serve as the sequencing template. Produced via immunoSEQ multiplex PCR; TCRdb's table is partial and in-frame only. Of roughly 180,000 clones in the sample, approximately 50% were seen once. The source material was CD8+ T cells sorted from blood, sampled at roughly week 52, from a patient treated with tofacitinib. This chain joins TRBV2 and TRBJ2-7; no clear D gene. The sequence derives from a human donor with alopecia areata. The CDR3 sequence: CASTLGPESYEQYF. In DNA form, the CDR3 reads TGTGCCAGCACCCTAGGGCCAGAGAGCTACGAGCAGTACTTC.